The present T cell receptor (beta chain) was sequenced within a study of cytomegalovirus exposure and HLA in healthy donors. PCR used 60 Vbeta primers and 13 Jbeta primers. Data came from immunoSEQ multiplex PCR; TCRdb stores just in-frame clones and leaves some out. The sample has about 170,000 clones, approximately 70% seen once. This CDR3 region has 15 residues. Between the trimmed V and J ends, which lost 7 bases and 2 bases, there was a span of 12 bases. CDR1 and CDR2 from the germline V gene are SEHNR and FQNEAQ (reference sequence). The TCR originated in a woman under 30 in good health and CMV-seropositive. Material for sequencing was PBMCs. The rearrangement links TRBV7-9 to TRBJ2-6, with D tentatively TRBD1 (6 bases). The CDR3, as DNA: TGTGCCAGCACCCTGGGGGCGGCTGGGGCCAACGTCCTGACTTTC. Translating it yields CASTLGAAGANVLTF.